The source of this T cell receptor (beta chain) is a study of OX40 agonist ivuxolimab in advanced cancers. Overall study: Patients with hepatocellular carcinoma, melanoma, renal cell or head and neck cancer made up the dose-escalation patients. Prior therapy, whether anti-PD-1, anti-PD-L1 or anti-CTLA-4, was allowed, and 35% to 40% had some.

The method was immunoSEQ multiplex PCR; TCRdb's version includes in-frame clones alone and lacks a portion of them. The repertoire holds about 61,000 clones, with 85% to 90% as singletons. Collection of blood occurred at baseline, at cycle 4 day 1, and at cycle 7 day 1. CDR1 and CDR2 from the germline V gene are KGHSH and LQKENI. With V trimmed by 4 bases and J by 2 bases, 8 bases remained unmatched. The CDR3 has 16 amino acids. Here the sequenced sample was CD4+ or CD8+ T cells sorted from blood, taken in a trial of the OX40 agonist ivuxolimab. The gene calls are TRBV18 and TRBJ1-5, with TRBD1 matching over 7 bases. This receptor was taken from an adult with an advanced solid tumor such as melanoma, head and neck, liver or kidney cancer. The CDR3 bases are TGTGCCAGCTCACTTCGCGGGACAGACGGCAATCAGCCCCAGCATTTT. It yields the protein CASSLRGTDGNQPQHF.